Listed here is a single T cell receptor (beta chain). What this receptor recognizes is not known. The record has no base qualities; no much larger clone is one base away. These data belong to a study of cytomegalovirus exposure and HLA in healthy donors (dated by TCRdb to the late 2010s). For the study in its entirety: In an earlier analysis of under 600 of the donors, roughly 300 Gb of sequence data and about 110 million unique TCR beta sequences from 150 million to 200 million T cells were reported. Roughly 300 gigabases of sequencing data and approximately 93 million unique TCR sequences were included in an early release covering roughly 700 HLA-typed donors. Of the 398 genotyped donors, roughly 76% were placed in the genetic ancestry cluster associated with self-reported Caucasian donors. The study aimed to test whether signatures of past pathogen exposure could be identified by cataloging public T cell receptors. The study used immunosequencing to profile the T cell repertoires of more than 650 subjects and linked those repertoires to cytomegalovirus serostatus. In addition to the first cohort of hundreds of subjects, a separate validation cohort of 130 or so different subjects was used. High-throughput TCR immunosequencing, statistical association of individual TCRs with disease status, and machine learning were combined to predict cytomegalovirus infection status. In a later analysis, previously published TCR beta repertoires from 670 or so donors were re-analyzed and high-resolution HLA genotyping was added so that TCR occurrence patterns could be studied. In the later analysis, no new phenotypic data were used to find candidate immune exposures; instead, reliance was placed on TCR beta sequences and their occurrence across donors. In an earlier analysis of 587 of the donors, high-throughput TCR beta sequencing was used to judge whether each TCR beta V gene segment behaved as functional or pseudogenic. Donor age, sex, ethnicity and CMV serostatus were collected together with the repertoire data. A later genetic analysis used genome-wide SNP genotypes for about 65% of the roughly 700 donors, treating that subset as a discovery cohort. All discovery cohort repertoires had been generated on a single sequencing platform. Both class I and class II loci were covered by HLA typing, at four-digit resolution. The number of donors typed differed by locus, with about 629-640 for A, B, C, DRB1 and DQB1, roughly 520 for DQA1, 600 to 610 for DPA1, and approximately 470 for DPB1. Four or five DR-DQ haplotypes were handled as single units for association and clustering, since linkage in the cohort was strong. Across 300 to 400 genotyped donors of the cohort, an average of roughly 230,000 unique TCR beta nucleotide sequences per donor were sequenced, and roughly 20% of those sequences were non-productive.

Via the germline V gene, CDR1 is MNHNS and CDR2 SASEGT. Measured from the cysteine to the phenylalanine, the CDR3 is 14 residues long. Only CDR3 DNA is held: 42 bases, read in frame from base 1. General findings and caveats noted by the study authors: The only immune exposure information available for the cohort was CMV serostatus. Because counts were too low, some 16 rarely observed V segments, including chromosome 9 orphons, were excluded from the earlier analysis of 587 of the donors. The classifier was reported to diagnose cytomegalovirus status with high specificity and sensitivity in both the original cohort and the validation cohort. A group of highly shared sequence variants was considered likely to be a technical artifact of the sequencing pipeline. In a later analysis, HLA-associated TCR beta chains showed more clonal expansion and lower generation probabilities than non-associated chains that were equally common. Compared with the 666-donor mean, donors in an Asian-associated ancestry cluster had fewer N-insertions in productive TCRs, according to a later genetic analysis. In vitro tests confirmed that a few of the cytomegalovirus-associated TCR beta chains recognize cytomegalovirus antigens. Some IMGT-functional V segments, including TRBV6-2 and TRBV6-3, could not be told apart with the 87-base-pair reads, so those segments were excluded. Because HLA typing was unavailable for some donors at each locus, only the typed subset was used in association tests. It was suggested by the authors that the approach could potentially be generalized to other disease states and immunological phenotypes. In a later genetic analysis, a missense DCLRE1C variant was associated with V-gene and J-gene trimming of TCR beta chains, and the association was replicated in an independent cohort. Linkage disequilibrium might explain the correlated functional status among segregating V segments, but an unknown experimental factor could not be ruled out. At a false discovery rate of 0.05, a later analysis linked some 17,000 TCR beta sequences to specific HLA alleles. A later analysis reported that several top co-occurrence clusters appeared linked to parvovirus B19, influenza, CMV and Epstein-Barr virus. A later analysis found that most CMV-associated TCR beta chains appeared HLA-restricted, with HLA associations seemingly driven largely by CMV exposure. Broadly in line with IMGT annotations, most TCR beta V segments showed up in productive rearrangements about 87% or about 30% of the time in an earlier analysis of roughly 590 of the donors. A further reported finding was that TCR beta sequences accurately predicted the HLA-A and HLA-B alleles for most subjects in the first cohort. Assigning TCR associations to individual alleles was difficult when HLA alleles, especially DR and DQ, strongly co-occurred. Only TCR beta chains were sequenced in this cohort, and the absence of alpha or paired-chain data limited detectable features. The study listed 150 to 200 TCR beta chains as associated with cytomegalovirus. Presence/absence analyses assumed roughly uniform sequencing depth across donors, an assumption that may not hold. Most TCR sequences were observed very rarely across donors, whereas some public TCRs were present in many individuals. A later analysis found that TCR association rates varied across HLA loci, with DRB1 alleles showing the most associated TCRs and HLA-C alleles the fewest.

The cohort comprised 710 or so healthy bone marrow donors. Cohort members were all nominally healthy when sampled, although unrecorded immune exposures were likely present. The donor tested CMV seropositive and was one of the 289 seropositive cohort members. A peripheral blood sample was collected from each donor, and TCR beta sequencing was performed on peripheral blood mononuclear cells. The Qiagen DNeasy Blood Extraction Kit was used to extract genomic DNA from the blood cell samples. The library was prepared using the immunoSEQ multiplex PCR assay. A mixture of 60 forward primers for TCR Vbeta segments and 13 reverse primers for TCR Jbeta segments was used in the multiplex PCR. The CDR3 region of rearranged TCR beta genes was amplified from genomic DNA with a multiplex PCR assay. Amplified TCR beta libraries were sequenced as 87-base-pair reads on the Illumina HiSeq System. Per the original workflow: In a later analysis, 77 million or so unique TCR beta chains were counted across the 500 to 850 repertoires, and roughly 11 million of these chains were shared by at least two donors. A nearest-neighbor algorithm error-corrected the raw reads and collapsed the reads into unique sequences, merging closely related sequences to remove PCR and sequencing errors. To assign V, D and J gene segments, CDR3 sequences were aligned to IMGT reference sequences. For a sequence to be retained, at least a six-nucleotide match to both a V gene segment and a J gene segment was required. Rearrangements were called productive when the CDR3 lacked stop codons and stayed in frame with V and J; all others were non-productive. CDR3 was defined according to IMGT convention as the region running from the second conserved V-encoded cysteine to the conserved J-encoded phenylalanine. The earlier analysis of 450 to 750 of the donors excluded any sequence lacking an unambiguous match to a single V gene segment. In an earlier analysis of 587 of the donors, V segments were called functional above 56.7% productive rearrangements and were called segregating when the between-donor standard deviation exceeded 5%. A statistical classification framework was built to diagnose cytomegalovirus status from the catalog of TCR beta chain sequences. In a later analysis, V and J genes were assigned by comparing TCR nucleotide sequences against IMGT/GENE-DB human TR gene sequences. A later analysis assigned CDR3 sequences and most-parsimonious VDJ recombination scenarios with the TCRdist pipeline. In a later analysis, each TCR beta chain was defined by its CDR3 amino acid sequence together with its V-gene family, and reads without a unique V-gene family were excluded. As a way to deal with suspected cross-contamination and a sequencing artifact, a later analysis dropped under 600 nucleotide sequences that were highly shared and had low generation probability. For each public chain, a later analysis derived a clonal expansion index from normalized ranks of inferred template counts within each repertoire. In a later analysis, generation probabilities were computed using a VDJ recombination model fitted to out-of-frame rearrangements, and the results were checked against IGoR. In a later analysis, hypergeometric tests were used to score TCR-TCR, TCR-HLA and TCR-CMV co-occurrence, with a repertoire-size bias correction applied to TCR pairs. A later analysis estimated false discovery rates by permuting HLA or CMV assignments 20 times. In a later analysis, co-occurring TCRs were grouped using DBSCAN, and TCRdist sequence similarity was added for clustering within HLA-allele-positive subsets. Co-occurrence clustering excluded repertoires with fewer than 30,000 or more than 120,000 public chains, plus five with anomalous nucleotide sharing. Held by TCRdb, this immuneACCESS table contains in-frame sequences only and omits some clones. Under half of the omission traces to an unresolved V gene where checked; the cause of the rest is unknown. Clonal size and the V and J genes are those of that table, whereas D and trimming came from the DNA. The sample table holds around 130,000 clones, of which 80% to 90% were seen once. The leading ten clones occupy just under 3% of the sample.

Recombination connected TRBV6-1 to TRBJ2-3, with 7 bases in between that match TRBD2. The source is a woman between 18 and 29 years old in good health and CMV-seropositive. The sample comprised PBMCs. The CDR3 region has the sequence CATGLAGDTDTQYF. The nucleotide sequence is given as TGTGCTACCGGCCTGGCGGGGGACACAGATACGCAGTATTTT.